The 10 T cell receptor beta chains presented below share a single source sample, sequenced in a study of T cells in narcolepsy. TCRdb keeps only in-frame clones here, not all; method: immunoSEQ multiplex PCR. The sample carries more than 30,000 clones, approximately 84% recorded once. The material sequenced was CD45RA- memory CD4+ T cells from PBMCs. The receptors come from a human donor with narcolepsy.

The J gene is TRBJ2-5, the V gene TRBV7-9; 10 nucleotides align to TRBD2. In germline, CDR1 is SEHNR, CDR2 FQNEAQ (reference sequence). The CDR3 covers 14 residues. V lost 4 bases to trimming and J lost 4 bases; unmatched junction nucleotides: 3. The CDR3 spells CASSSLAGGETQYF. CDR3 DNA: TGTGCCAGCAGCTCCTTAGCGGGGGGAGAGACCCAGTACTTC.

The genes are TRBV5-4 and TRBJ1-1, with D unresolved. Trimming pared 3 bases from V and 3 bases from J, leaving 9 bases between. The germline gives CDR1 SGHNT, CDR2 YYREEE (reference sequence). There are 13 residues in the CDR3. Here the CDR3 reads CASSSSLDTEAFF. CDR3 in DNA: TGTGCCAGCAGCTCTTCTTTGGACACTGAAGCTTTCTTT.

This chain links TRBV5-1 with TRBJ2-3; D is perhaps TRBD1 (5 bases). The V end lost 4 bases, the J end lost 1 base, and 19 bases lay between the germline ends. The germline CDR1 and CDR2 sequences are SGHRS and YFSETQ. The CDR3 is 17 amino acids. The CDR3 region is CASSPILTAAGTDTQYF. The DNA of the CDR3 is TGCGCCAGCAGCCCGATCCTGACAGCCGCTGGCACAGATACGCAGTATTTT.

The chain links TRBV27 to TRBJ2-7, with a tentative D call TRBD2 (6 bases). Deletions cut 1 base from V and 2 bases from J, with 12 bases between. CDR3 size: 15 residues. Germline CDR1 is MNHEY and CDR2 is SMNVEV (reference sequence). CDR3 sequence (DNA): TGTGCCAGCAGTTTATGGGGGGTGGGAGCCTACGAGCAGTACTTC. Protein product: CASSLWGVGAYEQYF.

The CDR3 is CASSTRQGASSGANVLTF. The CDR3 nucleotides read TGTGCCAGTAGTACCCGGCAGGGGGCGAGCTCTGGGGCCAACGTCCTGACTTTC. The V gene is TRBV19, the J gene TRBJ2-6, with 8 bases lining up with TRBD1. The CDR3 is 18 residues long. The junction had 8 bases not matched to a gene; V was cut back by 4 bases and J by 0 bases. The germline V gene encodes CDR1 LNHDA and CDR2 SQIVND (reference sequence).

V and J are TRBV2 and TRBJ2-5, with D perhaps TRBD1 or TRBD2 (6 bases each). V was clipped by 5 bases and J by 4 bases, with 14 bases between them. This CDR3 has 14 residues. CDR1 SNHLY and CDR2 FYNNEI come from the germline V gene. The CDR3 loop is CASSMYGGPETQYF. The CDR3 region has the DNA TGTGCCAGCAGTATGTATGGGGGGCCAGAGACCCAGTACTTC.

V is TRBV2 and J is TRBJ1-1, with unresolved D. The CDR3 totals 13 residues. V was pared by 1 base and J by 1 base, with 4 bases between. Germline assignment: CDR1 SNHLY and CDR2 FYNNEI. CDR3 nucleotide sequence: TGTGCCAGCAGTGAAGACGGGAACACTGAAGCTTTCTTT. Encoded protein: CASSEDGNTEAFF.

A note on this clone: A junction boundary mismatches the germline segment, possibly from a read error. This rearrangement joins TRBV7-9 to TRBJ1-1; the D is unclear. The CDR3 consists of 16 residues. Germline loops: CDR1 SEHNR, CDR2 FQNEAQ (reference sequence). CDR3 sequence: CASSLGGGVGYTGAFF. The CDR3 DNA is TGTGCCAGCAGCTTAGGGGGTGGAGTCGGTTACACTGGAGCTTTCTTT.

This chain links TRBV6-4 with TRBJ2-3, with TRBD2 as a possible D gene (6 bases). The CDR3 consists of 13 residues. The germline gives CDR1 MRHNA, CDR2 SNTAGT. V was clipped by 3 bases and J by 7 bases, with 11 bases between them. CDR3 nucleotide sequence: TGTGCCAGCAGTGAGTCGGGGGAGAATACGCAGTATTTT. Protein: CASSESGENTQYF.

The gene calls are TRBV2 and TRBJ2-1; 11 nucleotides agree with TRBD2. There are 15 residues in the CDR3. V was pared by 3 bases and J by 10 bases, with 8 bases of the junction left unmatched. Looked up from germline, CDR1 is SNHLY and CDR2 is FYNNEI. Here the CDR3 reads CASSDRVAGGHEQFF. The CDR3 nucleotides read TGTGCCAGCAGTGATAGGGTAGCGGGGGGGCACGAGCAGTTCTTC.